Shown below are 18 T cell receptor beta chains from a single sample sequenced in a study of T cells after posttransplantation cyclophosphamide. Profiling relied on immunoSEQ multiplex PCR, and the TCRdb table lists in-frame clones only, not all of them. The data hold about 5,000 clones, with approximately 2% observed a single time. Cyclophosphamide on days +3 and +4 followed busulfan-fludarabine conditioning and a marrow graft. The starting material was PBMCs, obtained around 33 weeks after a stem cell transplant with posttransplant cyclophosphamide. The receptors come from a male patient aged 25-45 years who received an allogeneic stem cell transplant from a related donor, was CMV-positive, and had no GVHD. T cells may partly derive from the graft donor.

This clone occurred a few times. The chain joins TRBV4-3 to TRBJ1-1, with 7 bases aligning to TRBD1. Trimming cost V 1 base and J 7 bases; bases outside gene matches: 3. The germline V gene has CDR1 LGHNA and CDR2 YSLEER. The CDR3 extends over 13 amino acids. CDR3 nucleotide sequence: TGCGCCAGCAGCCAAGGCTACAGGGGTGAAGCTTTCTTT. This codes for CASSQGYRGEAFF.

The chain joins TRBV10-3 to TRBJ1-5, with TRBD1 matching over 7 bases. The junction had 10 bases not matched to a gene; V was cut back by 5 bases and J by 3 bases. CDR3 length equals 16 residues. Germline values: CDR1 ENHRY, CDR2 SYGVKD. The CDR3 DNA sequence: TGTGCCATCAGTCCGGAAGGGGGGACAGCCAATCAGCCCCAGCATTTT. Amino acids: CAISPEGGTANQPQHF.

The chain carries TRBV4-2 and TRBJ1-1, with D maybe TRBD1 (5 bases). Trimming removed 0 bases at V and 8 bases at J, with 7 bases between. In germline, CDR1 is LGHNA, CDR2 YNFKEQ. The CDR3 covers 12 residues. The CDR3 loop is CASSQEDKEAFF. CDR3 bases: TGTGCCAGCAGCCAAGAGGACAAAGAAGCTTTCTTT.

This clone was observed a handful of times. The J gene is TRBJ2-1, the V gene TRBV2, with D tentatively TRBD2 (7 bases). Germline values: CDR1 SNHLY, CDR2 FYNNEI. CDR3 size: 13 residues. Trimming shortened V by 7 bases and J by 2 bases, and 9 bases separated the two germline ends. CDR3 amino acids: CASKGGAYNEQFF. CDR3 DNA: TGTGCCAGCAAGGGGGGGGCCTACAATGAGCAGTTCTTC.

J is TRBJ2-7 and V is TRBV10-3; 8 bases match TRBD2. CDR3 length equals 13 residues. The V and J ends lost 1 base and 5 bases, in that order; junction bases with no gene match: 1. Germline-derived CDR1 and CDR2 are ENHRY and SYGVKD. The CDR3 DNA sequence: TGTGCCATCAGTGAGTGGCGGGAGGACGAGCAGTACTTC. It yields the protein CAISEWREDEQYF.

This clone was recorded a few times. The chain combines TRBV5-1 with TRBJ2-2; the D is unclear. The germline V gene has CDR1 SGHRS and CDR2 YFSETQ. V was trimmed by 0 bases and J by 4 bases, leaving 7 bases between them. This CDR3 contains 14 residues. Here the CDR3 reads CASSLGHPTGELFF. The CDR3 DNA is TGCGCCAGCAGCTTGGGGCATCCCACCGGGGAGCTGTTTTTT. Together with reference TRBV5-1 and TRBJ2-2, the CDR3 gives the full variable domain: KAGVTQTPRYLIKTRGQQVTLSCSPISGHRSVSWYQQTPGQGLQFLFEYFSETQRNKGNFPGRFSGRQFSNSRSEMNVSTLELGDSALYLCASSLGHPTGELFFGEGSRLTVL.

This rearrangement joins TRBV10-3 to TRBJ2-2; 7 bases are shared with TRBD2. Germline CDR1 reads ENHRY; CDR2 reads SYGVKD. After removal of 8 bases from V and 3 bases from J, the junction contained 0 bases not matched to a gene. The CDR3 totals 12 residues. The CDR3 sequence: CAIGGDTGELFF. The CDR3, as DNA: TGTGCCATCGGGGGGGACACCGGGGAGCTGTTTTTT.

This clone appeared a few times. The CDR3 region has the DNA TGCGCCAGCAGCTTGGGACAGGGGGGCGATGAGCAGTTCTTC. This sequence encodes CASSLGQGGDEQFF. The chain recombines TRBV5-1 with TRBJ2-1; 9 nucleotides align to TRBD1. Germline CDR1 reads SGHRS; CDR2 reads YFSETQ. CDR3 size: 14 residues. The ends lost 0 bases at V and 8 bases at J; junction bases unmatched: 3.

This clone came up a few times. V is TRBV7-2 and J is TRBJ2-3; 11 bases fit TRBD2. V was clipped by 8 bases and J by 1 base; unmatched bases: 2. The CDR3 covers 14 residues. Germline V lookup: CDR1 SGHTA, CDR2 FQGNSA. The CDR3 here is CASELAGGTDTQYF. Written as DNA, the CDR3 is TGTGCCAGCGAACTAGCGGGGGGCACAGATACGCAGTATTTT.

The chain combines TRBV18 with TRBJ2-4, with TRBD2 identical over 12 bases. This CDR3 is 20 amino acids long. Germline CDR1 is KGHSH and CDR2 is LQKENI. The V gene end was trimmed by 3 bases and the J gene end by 6 bases; junction bases not matched to a gene: 18. CDR3 sequence reads: CASSPSLLPLSSGRANIQYF. CDR3 bases: TGTGCCAGCTCACCGAGCCTTCTTCCACTATCTAGCGGGAGGGCAAACATTCAGTACTTC.

This clone came up a few times. The genes are TRBV5-5 and TRBJ2-5, with a weak D call TRBD1 (6 bases). The CDR3 has 14 residues. V dropped 4 bases and J dropped 3 bases, with 13 bases sitting between them. CDR1 is SGHKS and CDR2 is YYEKEE in the germline V gene (reference sequence). The CDR3, as DNA: TGTGCCAGCAGCAGTTGGGACAATAAAGAGACCCAGTACTTC. This codes for CASSSWDNKETQYF. The complete variable domain, with remaining parts taken from reference TRBV5-5 and TRBJ2-5, reads DAGVTQSPTHLIKTRGQQVTLRCSPISGHKSVSWYQQVLGQGPQFIFQYYEKEERGRGNFPDRFSARQFPNYSSELNVNALLLGDSALYLCASSSWDNKETQYFGPGTRLLVL.

This clone was detected only a few times. The genes are TRBV7-3 and TRBJ2-5; TRBD1 agrees at 8 bases. The CDR3 is 13 amino acids. With V trimmed by 2 bases and J by 6 bases, 2 bases remained unmatched. CDR1 and CDR2 from the germline V gene are SGHTA and FQGTGA. CDR3 region: CASSLQGAKTQYF. CDR3 DNA: TGTGCCAGCAGCTTACAGGGGGCCAAGACCCAGTACTTC.

This clone was seen more than once but under ten times. The CDR3 coding sequence is TGCGCCAGTGGAGCGGGGGGAGAAGAGACCCAGTACTTC. Its protein is CASGAGGEETQYF. V gene TRBV10-2 combines with J gene TRBJ2-5; 9 bases are shared with TRBD2. V shed 9 bases and J 3 bases; nucleotides not matched to a gene: 5. The CDR3 consists of 13 residues. Germline CDR1 and CDR2: WSHSY and SAAADI.

Only a few counts were recorded for this clone. This chain uses TRBV7-2 with TRBJ1-4; TRBD1 agrees at 9 bases. Germline-derived CDR1 and CDR2 are SGHTA and FQGNSA. This CDR3 has 14 residues. V was pared by 5 bases and J by 7 bases, with 5 bases of the junction left unmatched. CDR3 bases: TGTGCCAGCAGCGCCGACAGGGGGTCTGAAAAACTGTTTTTT. Its translation: CASSADRGSEKLFF.

The chain combines TRBV2 with TRBJ1-3; D is undetermined. Germline CDR1 is SNHLY and CDR2 is FYNNEI. V was clipped by 2 bases and J by 8 bases, with 13 bases between them. CDR3 length: 14 residues. DNA for the CDR3: TGTGCCAGCAGTGAAAGGAGGGCGAGACACACCATATATTTT. Translated: CASSERRARHTIYF. Complete variable domain (other parts from reference TRBV2 and TRBJ1-3): EPEVTQTPSHQVTQMGQEVILRCVPISNHLYFYWYRQILGQKVEFLVSFYNNEISEKSEIFDDQFSVERPDGSNFTLKIRSTKLEDSAMYFCASSERRARHTIYFGEGSWLTVV.

This clone was observed a few times. An end of the junction does not agree with germline; a read error may underlie this. This rearrangement joins TRBV4-1 to TRBJ1-2; D might be TRBD1 (6 bases). The CDR3 is 15 amino acids. Germline assignment: CDR1 MGHRA and CDR2 YSYEKL. CDR3 loop: CASSQLWVTGRGINF. The CDR3 DNA reads TGCGCCAGCAGCCAATTATGGGTGACAGGCAGGGGCATAAACTTC.

V and J are TRBV9 and TRBJ2-4; possibly TRBD1 for D (5 bases). The CDR3 is made up of 14 amino acids. Trimming removed 0 bases from V and 5 bases from J, with 9 bases in between. Germline CDR1 SGDLS, CDR2 YYNGEE. In DNA, the CDR3 is TGTGCCAGCAGCGTAGATGTGGGGCAAAACATTCAGTACTTC. It translates to CASSVDVGQNIQYF.

V and J are TRBV7-9 and TRBJ1-5; perhaps TRBD1 as D (6 bases). The CDR3 runs to 15 residues. V lost 6 bases to trimming and J lost 0 bases, with 12 bases between them. Germline CDR1 and CDR2: SEHNR and FQNEAQ (reference sequence). For the CDR3, the DNA is TGTGCCAGCAGTTCCGGACAGAGTAGCAATCAGCCCCAGCATTTT. Translation gives CASSSGQSSNQPQHF. The full variable domain, rest sourced from reference TRBV7-9 and TRBJ1-5, is DTGVSQNPRHKITKRGQNVTFRCDPISEHNRLYWYRQTLGQGPEFLTYFQNEAQLEKSRLLSDRFSAERPKGSFSTLEIQRTEQGDSAMYLCASSSGQSSNQPQHFGDGTRLSIL.